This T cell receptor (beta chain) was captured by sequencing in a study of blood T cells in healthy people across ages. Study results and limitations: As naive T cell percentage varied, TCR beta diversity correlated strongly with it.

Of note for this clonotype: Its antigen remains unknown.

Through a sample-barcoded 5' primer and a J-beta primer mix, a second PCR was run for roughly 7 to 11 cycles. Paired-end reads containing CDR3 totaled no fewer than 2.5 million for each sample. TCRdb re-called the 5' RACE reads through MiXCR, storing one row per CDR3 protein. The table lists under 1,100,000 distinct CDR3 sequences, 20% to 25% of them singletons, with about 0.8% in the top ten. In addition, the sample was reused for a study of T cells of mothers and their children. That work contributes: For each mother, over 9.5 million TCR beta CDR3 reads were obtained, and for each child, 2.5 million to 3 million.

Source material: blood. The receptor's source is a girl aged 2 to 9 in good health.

As DNA, the CDR3 is TGCGCCAGCAGTGAGGGTTGGGTGAATGAGCAGTTCTTC. Its translation: CASSEGWVNEQFF. This chain uses TRBV10-1 with TRBJ2-1; D gene ambiguous. Germline V gives CDR1 WNHNN, CDR2 SYGVQD (reference sequence). V lost 2 bases, J lost 7 bases, and 9 bases lay in between. CDR3 length equals 13 residues.